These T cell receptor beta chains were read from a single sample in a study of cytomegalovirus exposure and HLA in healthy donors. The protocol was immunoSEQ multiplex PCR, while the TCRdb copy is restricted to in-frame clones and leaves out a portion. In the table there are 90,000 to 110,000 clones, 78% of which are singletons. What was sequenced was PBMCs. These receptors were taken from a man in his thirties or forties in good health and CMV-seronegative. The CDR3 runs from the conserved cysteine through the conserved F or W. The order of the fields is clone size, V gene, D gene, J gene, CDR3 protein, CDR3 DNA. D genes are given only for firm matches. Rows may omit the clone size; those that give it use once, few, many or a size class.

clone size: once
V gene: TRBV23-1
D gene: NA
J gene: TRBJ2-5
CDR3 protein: CASIRRTQETQYF
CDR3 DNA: TGCGCCAGCATTAGGCGGACTCAAGAGACCCAGTACTTC

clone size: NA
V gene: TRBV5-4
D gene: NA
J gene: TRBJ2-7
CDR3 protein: CASSLISGSREQYF
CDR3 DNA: TGTGCCAGCAGCTTAATCAGTGGGTCTAGGGAGCAGTACTTC

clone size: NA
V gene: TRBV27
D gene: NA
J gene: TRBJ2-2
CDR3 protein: CASSPPSNGEPGELFF
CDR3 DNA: TGTGCCAGCAGTCCACCTAGTAATGGAGAGCCCGGGGAGCTGTTTTTT

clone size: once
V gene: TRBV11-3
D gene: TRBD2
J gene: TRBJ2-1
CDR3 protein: CASSPHGAGGLLDEQFF
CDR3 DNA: TGTGCCAGCAGCCCCCACGGAGCGGGGGGGCTGCTGGATGAGCAGTTCTTC

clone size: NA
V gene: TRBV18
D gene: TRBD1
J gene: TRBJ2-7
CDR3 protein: CASSRNQPGTGPEQYF
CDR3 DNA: TGTGCCAGCTCACGAAATCAGCCAGGGACAGGGCCCGAGCAGTACTTC

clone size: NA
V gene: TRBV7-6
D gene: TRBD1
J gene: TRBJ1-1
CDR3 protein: CASSATGYTEAFF
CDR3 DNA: TGTGCCAGCAGCGCGACAGGGTACACTGAAGCTTTCTTT

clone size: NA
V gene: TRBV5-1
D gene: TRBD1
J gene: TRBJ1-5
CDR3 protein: CASSYDRGSQPQHF
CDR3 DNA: TGCGCCAGCAGCTATGACAGGGGAAGTCAGCCCCAGCATTTT

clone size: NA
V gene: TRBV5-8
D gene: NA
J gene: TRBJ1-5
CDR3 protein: CASSLVSGWAQPQHF
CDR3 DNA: TGTGCCAGCAGCTTGGTTTCAGGGTGGGCTCAGCCCCAGCATTTT

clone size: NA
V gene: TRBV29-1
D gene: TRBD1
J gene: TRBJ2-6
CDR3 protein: CSAGQGGGANVLTF
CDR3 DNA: TGCAGCGCTGGACAGGGCGGTGGGGCCAACGTCCTGACTTTC

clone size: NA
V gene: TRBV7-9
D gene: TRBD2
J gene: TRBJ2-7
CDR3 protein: CSSSLTTSGSVSYEQYF
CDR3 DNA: TGTTCCAGCAGCTTGACGACTAGCGGGAGTGTATCCTACGAGCAGTACTTC

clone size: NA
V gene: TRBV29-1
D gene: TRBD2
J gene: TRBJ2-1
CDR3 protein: CSVAGLAGGYNEQFF
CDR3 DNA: TGCAGCGTTGCAGGACTAGCGGGGGGGTACAATGAGCAGTTCTTC

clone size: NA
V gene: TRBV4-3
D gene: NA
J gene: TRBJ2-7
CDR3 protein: CASSQVQETSSYEQYF
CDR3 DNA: TGCGCCAGCAGCCAAGTTCAGGAAACCAGCTCCTACGAGCAGTACTTC

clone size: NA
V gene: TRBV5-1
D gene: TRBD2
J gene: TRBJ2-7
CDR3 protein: CASTDGTSDSYEQYF
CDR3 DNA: TGCGCCAGCACCGACGGGACTAGTGACTCCTACGAGCAGTACTTC

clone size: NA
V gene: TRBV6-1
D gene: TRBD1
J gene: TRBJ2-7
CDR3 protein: CASRGTGEYEQYF
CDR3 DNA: TGTGCCAGCAGGGGGACAGGGGAATACGAGCAGTACTTC

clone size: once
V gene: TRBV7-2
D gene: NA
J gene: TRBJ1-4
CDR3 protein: CASSQIRGGQREKLFF
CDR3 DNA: TGTGCCAGCAGCCAGATACGGGGGGGGCAGAGGGAAAAACTGTTTTTT

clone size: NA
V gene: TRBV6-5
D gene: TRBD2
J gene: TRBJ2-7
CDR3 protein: CASSYFLAGEYYEQYF
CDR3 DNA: TGTGCCAGCAGTTACTTCCTGGCGGGGGAGTACTACGAGCAGTACTTC

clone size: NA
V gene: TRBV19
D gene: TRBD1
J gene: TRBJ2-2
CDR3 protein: CASSTGTGWAGELFF
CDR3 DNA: TGTGCCAGTAGCACCGGGACAGGGTGGGCCGGGGAGCTGTTTTTT

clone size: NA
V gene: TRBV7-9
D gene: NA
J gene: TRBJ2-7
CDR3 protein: CASSLQGSPYEQYF
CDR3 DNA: TGTGCCAGCAGCCTACAGGGTTCCCCCTACGAGCAGTACTTC

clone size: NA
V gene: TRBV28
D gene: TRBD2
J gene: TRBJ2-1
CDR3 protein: CASSSAGVVNEQFF
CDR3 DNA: TGTGCCAGCAGTTCGGCGGGAGTAGTCAATGAGCAGTTCTTC

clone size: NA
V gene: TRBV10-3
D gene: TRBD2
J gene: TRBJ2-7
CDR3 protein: CAIREGLAGKYEQYF
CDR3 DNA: TGTGCCATCAGGGAGGGACTAGCGGGGAAGTACGAGCAGTACTTC

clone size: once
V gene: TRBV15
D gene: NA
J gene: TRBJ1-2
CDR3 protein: CATSREGANYGYTF
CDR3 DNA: TGTGCCACCAGCAGGGAAGGGGCTAACTATGGCTACACCTTC

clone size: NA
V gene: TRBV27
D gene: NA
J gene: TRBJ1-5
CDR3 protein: CASSAQGDQPQHF
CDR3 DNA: TGTGCCAGCAGCGCCCAAGGGGATCAGCCCCAGCATTTT

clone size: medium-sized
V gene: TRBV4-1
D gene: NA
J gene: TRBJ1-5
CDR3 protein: CASSQVRGGGQPQHF
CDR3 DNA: TGCGCCAGCAGCCAAGTTCGCGGGGGCGGTCAGCCCCAGCATTTT

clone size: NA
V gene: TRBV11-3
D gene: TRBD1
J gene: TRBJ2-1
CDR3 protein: CASSLAGTGDNEQFF
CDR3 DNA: TGTGCCAGCAGCTTAGCCGGGACAGGGGACAATGAGCAGTTCTTC

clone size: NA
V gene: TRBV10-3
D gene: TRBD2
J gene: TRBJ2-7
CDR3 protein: CAISGLAGDQYEQYF
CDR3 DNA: TGTGCCATCTCTGGACTAGCGGGAGATCAGTACGAGCAGTACTTC

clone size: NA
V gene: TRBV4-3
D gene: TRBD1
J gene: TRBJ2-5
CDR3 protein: CASTKTWDSPQETQYF
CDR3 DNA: TGCGCCAGCACCAAAACCTGGGACAGCCCTCAAGAGACCCAGTACTTC

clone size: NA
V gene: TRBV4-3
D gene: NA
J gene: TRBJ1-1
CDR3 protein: CASSQDSGGLGAFF
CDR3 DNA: TGCGCCAGCAGCCAAGATAGTGGAGGTTTAGGTGCTTTCTTT

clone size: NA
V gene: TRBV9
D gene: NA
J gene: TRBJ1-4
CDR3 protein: CASSVGVRNEKLFF
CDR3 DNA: TGTGCCAGCAGCGTAGGCGTCCGAAATGAAAAACTGTTTTTT

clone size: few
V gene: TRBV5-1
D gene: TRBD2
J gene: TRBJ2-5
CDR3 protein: CASSFSGGKETQYF
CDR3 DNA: TGCGCCAGCAGCTTTAGCGGGGGCAAAGAGACCCAGTACTTC

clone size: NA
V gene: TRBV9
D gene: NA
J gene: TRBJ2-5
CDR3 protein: CASSVEVGRETQYF
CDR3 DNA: TGTGCCAGCAGCGTAGAGGTGGGCCGGGAGACCCAGTACTTC

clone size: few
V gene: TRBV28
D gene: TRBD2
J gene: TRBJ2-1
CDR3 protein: CASGIVAGNEQFF
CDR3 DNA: TGTGCCAGCGGGATAGTAGCGGGCAATGAGCAGTTCTTC

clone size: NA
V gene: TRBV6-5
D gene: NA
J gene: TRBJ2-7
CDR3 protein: CASSYAGATYEQYF
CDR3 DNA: TGTGCCAGCAGTTACGCGGGGGCGACCTACGAGCAGTACTTC

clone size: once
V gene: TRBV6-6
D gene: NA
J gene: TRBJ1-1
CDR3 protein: CASSYSNWALGTEAFF
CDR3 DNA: TGTGCCAGCAGTTACTCGAACTGGGCCTTGGGCACTGAAGCTTTCTTT

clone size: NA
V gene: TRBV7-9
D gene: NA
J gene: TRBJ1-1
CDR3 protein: CASSSTSRGLYTEAFF
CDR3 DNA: TGTGCCAGCAGCTCGACCAGCAGGGGTCTCTACACTGAAGCTTTCTTT

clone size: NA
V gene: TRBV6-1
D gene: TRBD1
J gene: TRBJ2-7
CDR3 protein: CASSELGQGSRQYF
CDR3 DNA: TGTGCCAGCAGTGAATTAGGACAGGGATCAAGGCAGTACTTC